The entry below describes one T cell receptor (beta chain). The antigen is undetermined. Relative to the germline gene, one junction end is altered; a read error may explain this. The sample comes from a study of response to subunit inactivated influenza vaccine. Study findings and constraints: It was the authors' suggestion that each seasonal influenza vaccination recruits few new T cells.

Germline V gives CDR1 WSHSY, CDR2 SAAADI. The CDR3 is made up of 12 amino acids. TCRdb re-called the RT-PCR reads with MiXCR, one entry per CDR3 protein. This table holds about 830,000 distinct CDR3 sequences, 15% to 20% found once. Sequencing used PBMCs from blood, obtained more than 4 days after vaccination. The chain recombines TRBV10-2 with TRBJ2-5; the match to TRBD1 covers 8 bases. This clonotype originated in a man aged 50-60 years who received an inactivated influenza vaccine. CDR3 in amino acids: CATSDRAEIQYF. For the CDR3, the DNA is TGCGCCACCTCGGACAGGGCAGAGATCCAGTACTTC.